The source of this T cell receptor (beta chain) is a study of cytomegalovirus exposure and HLA in healthy donors. Overall study context: Previous work identified 95 million to 120 million unique TCR beta sequences from 200 million or so T cells.

Losses at the gene ends were 2 bases for V and 6 bases for J; bases not matched to a gene: 1. The CDR3 runs 13 residues. Germline V CDR1 and CDR2: SGHRS, YFSETQ. Study-level findings and limits: TCR beta chains associated with HLA were, in a later analysis, more clonally expanded than equally common others. Listed as cytomegalovirus-associated were about 160 TCR beta chains.

On this clone itself: Antigen specificity is unknown.

With 60 Vbeta and 13 Jbeta primers, the PCR was carried out. Only in-frame clones appear in the TCRdb table, and some are missing; sequencing was by immunoSEQ multiplex PCR. The data contain 100,000 to 120,000 clones, 80% of them singletons. The sample comprised PBMCs. This sequence originates from an older woman in good health and CMV-seropositive. The chain has TRBV5-1 and TRBJ2-2; the match to TRBD1 covers 7 bases. In DNA, the CDR3 is TGCGCCAGCAGCTTTACAGGGGCCGGGGAGCTGTTTTTT. This encodes CASSFTGAGELFF.